One sample yielded the 28 T cell receptor beta chains listed below, sequenced in a study of OX40 agonist ivuxolimab in advanced cancers. Sequencing used immunoSEQ multiplex PCR; TCRdb keeps in-frame clones, though not all of them. This table has fewer than 90,000 clones, roughly 88% appearing once. Source: CD4+ or CD8+ T cells sorted from blood, taken in a trial of the OX40 agonist ivuxolimab. The receptors were gathered from an adult with an advanced solid tumor such as melanoma, head and neck, liver or kidney cancer.

The chain carries TRBV14 and TRBJ1-1, with TRBD1 matching 7 bases. V lost 3 bases, J lost 8 bases, and 6 bases stayed unmatched. This CDR3 comprises 13 residues. CDR1 SGHDN and CDR2 FVKESK come from the germline V gene. For the CDR3, the DNA is TGTGCCAGCAGCCAGACCGGGACAGAAGAAGCTTTCTTT. Translation: CASSQTGTEEAFF.

This chain connects TRBV5-6 to TRBJ2-1; D is possibly TRBD1 or TRBD2 (6 bases each). The CDR3 length is 14 residues. Looked up from germline, CDR1 is SGHDT and CDR2 is YYEEEE. V was trimmed by 0 bases and J by 7 bases, leaving 11 bases between them. As DNA, the CDR3 is TGTGCCAGCAGCTTGGGACAGGAGGGGAATGAGCAGTTCTTC. It translates to CASSLGQEGNEQFF.

The V call is TRBV5-4, the J call TRBJ2-2, with 11 bases lining up with TRBD2. With V trimmed by 1 base and J by 6 bases, 2 bases remained unmatched. The CDR3 has 15 amino acids. The germline gives CDR1 SGHNT, CDR2 YYREEE (reference sequence). The CDR3 is CASSLSLAGAGELFF. CDR3 coding DNA: TGTGCCAGCAGCTTGTCACTAGCGGGAGCCGGGGAGCTGTTTTTT.

The rearrangement uses TRBV7-2 and TRBJ1-2, with 7 bases lining up with TRBD1. The CDR3 runs to 18 residues. J was trimmed by 2 bases and V by 0 bases; bases with no gene match: 12. Germline-derived CDR1 and CDR2 are SGHTA and FQGNSA. The CDR3 DNA reads as TGTGCCAGCAGCTTAGCTATCCAGACAGGGCTAACCAACTATGGCTACACCTTC. Its protein product is CASSLAIQTGLTNYGYTF.

V and J are TRBV5-4 and TRBJ2-7; no clear D. Germline CDR1 is SGHNT and CDR2 is YYREEE (reference sequence). This CDR3 is built from 12 residues. V was shortened by 3 bases and J by 7 bases, with 11 bases between the two germline ends. CDR3 in amino acids: CASSSGHLEQYF. The CDR3 DNA reads TGTGCCAGCAGCTCGGGCCACCTAGAGCAGTACTTC.

The chain has TRBV7-9 and TRBJ2-1; D is uncertain. This CDR3 spans 15 amino acids. CDR1 SEHNR and CDR2 FQNEAQ come from the germline V gene (reference sequence). Trimming removed 3 bases at V and 4 bases at J, with 13 bases between. This CDR3 reads CASSFGDGLYNEQFF. The DNA of the CDR3 is TGTGCCAGCAGCTTCGGCGACGGATTATACAATGAGCAGTTCTTC. Filled out from reference TRBV7-9 and TRBJ2-1, the complete variable domain reads DTGVSQNPRHKITKRGQNVTFRCDPISEHNRLYWYRQTLGQGPEFLTYFQNEAQLEKSRLLSDRFSAERPKGSFSTLEIQRTEQGDSAMYLCASSFGDGLYNEQFFGPGTRLTVL.

The chain joins TRBV5-6 to TRBJ2-7; 8 bases align to TRBD1. The CDR3 is 14 amino acids. The V gene end was trimmed by 5 bases and the J gene end by 2 bases; junction bases not matched to a gene: 6. Per the germline V gene, CDR1 is SGHDT and CDR2 is YYEEEE. The CDR3 protein is CASRNRGFAYEQYF. The CDR3 DNA follows: TGTGCCAGCAGGAACAGGGGGTTTGCCTACGAGCAGTACTTC.

This chain uses TRBV5-1 with TRBJ2-3; D is perhaps TRBD2 (6 bases). The germline V and J ends were trimmed by 2 bases and 5 bases, with 6 bases remaining between them. Germline V gene sequence: CDR1 SGHRS, CDR2 YFSETQ. CDR3 length: 12 amino acids. CDR3 residues: CASSFSGDTQYF. The CDR3 coding sequence is TGCGCCAGCAGCTTTAGCGGAGATACGCAGTATTTT.

The chain is built from TRBV19 and TRBJ1-3; D not resolved. CDR1 LNHDA and CDR2 SQIVND come from the germline V gene (reference sequence). The CDR3 totals 15 residues. Trimming pared 7 bases from V and 4 bases from J, leaving 17 bases between. CDR3 sequence: CASTHSPVRGNTIYF. As DNA, the CDR3 is TGTGCCAGTACCCACTCCCCAGTGCGCGGAAACACCATATATTTT.

This clone was recorded once. The chain uses TRBV7-2 and TRBJ2-5, with D possibly called TRBD1 or TRBD2 (6 bases each). Trimming shortened V by 2 bases and J by 2 bases, and 12 bases separated the two germline ends. The CDR3 consists of 15 residues. Germline V gives CDR1 SGHTA, CDR2 FQGNSA. The CDR3 DNA follows: TGTGCCAGCAGCTTAAATCGGGGGCCTCAAGAGACCCAGTACTTC. Translating gives CASSLNRGPQETQYF.

The V gene is TRBV18, the J gene TRBJ2-1, with D perhaps TRBD2 (7 bases). From germline, CDR1 is KGHSH and CDR2 LQKENI. The V and J ends lost 6 bases and 0 bases respectively, with 12 bases between them. The CDR3 consists of 15 residues. This CDR3 reads CASSPRGGSYNEQFF. CDR3 bases: TGTGCCAGCTCCCCTAGGGGGGGCTCCTACAATGAGCAGTTCTTC.

The chain's CDR3 is CASSLAHGTAETQYF. Here the CDR3 DNA reads TGTGCCAGCAGCTTAGCCCACGGAACAGCAGAGACCCAGTACTTC. The chain uses TRBV7-9 and TRBJ2-5; no firm D call. Germline loops: CDR1 SEHNR, CDR2 FQNEAQ (reference sequence). The CDR3 has 15 amino acids. Trimming removed 0 bases at V and 4 bases at J, with 12 bases between.

The chain links TRBV5-4 to TRBJ2-7, with D possibly being TRBD2 (5 bases). The V end lost 5 bases, the J end lost 7 bases, and 19 bases lay between the germline ends. The CDR3 is 14 residues long. Germline V gene lookup returns CDR1 SGHNT and CDR2 YYREEE (reference sequence). For the CDR3, the DNA is TGTGCCAGCAGTGAGCTGAGAGGCCCGGGGGAGCAGTACTTC. This codes for CASSELRGPGEQYF.

The chain is built from TRBV5-8 and TRBJ2-3, with 8 bases lining up with TRBD1. The trim removed 0 bases at V and 4 bases at J, leaving 10 bases unmatched. CDR1 and CDR2 from the germline V gene are SGHTS and YDEGEE. The CDR3 loop spans 17 amino acids. Here the CDR3 DNA reads TGTGCCAGCAGCTTGGGACAGGGGCGAGCCCTCCCAGATACGCAGTATTTT. It translates to CASSLGQGRALPDTQYF.

The rearrangement uses TRBV27 and TRBJ2-3; 7 bases map to TRBD2. Trimming removed 8 bases from V and 4 bases from J; junction bases left unmatched: 12. The CDR3 has 15 residues. CDR1 is MNHEY, CDR2 SMNVEV, per germline (reference sequence). CDR3 coding DNA: TGTGCCAGCCGGTTAGCCGGGAGGTTCGCAGATACGCAGTATTTT. It codes for CASRLAGRFADTQYF.

V gene TRBV7-6 combines with J gene TRBJ2-7, with unresolved D. V lost 1 base and J lost 1, with 11 bases in between. This CDR3 comprises 15 residues. Germline V gives CDR1 SGHVS, CDR2 FNYEAQ. CDR3 in DNA: TGTGCCAGCAGCTTAGGAGGCGCAGAATCCTACGAGCAGTACTTC. It translates to CASSLGGAESYEQYF.

This chain joins TRBV7-2 and TRBJ2-1, with a tentative D call TRBD2 (6 bases). The length of the CDR3 is 15 residues. In germline, CDR1 is SGHTA, CDR2 FQGNSA. V lost 1 base to trimming and J lost 4 bases, with 11 bases between them. CDR3 sequence reads: CASSLGSGVYNEQFF. The CDR3 coding sequence is TGTGCCAGCAGCTTAGGTAGCGGAGTATACAATGAGCAGTTCTTC.

The gene calls are TRBV29-1 and TRBJ1-2; D is ambiguous. Between the trimmed V and J ends, which lost 1 base and 6 bases, there was a span of 12 bases. The length of the CDR3 is 13 residues. Germline V gives CDR1 SQVTM, CDR2 ANQGSEA. The CDR3 here is CSVEASDTNGYTF. The CDR3, as DNA: TGCAGCGTTGAAGCTTCCGACACCAATGGCTACACCTTC.

The chain recombines TRBV15 with TRBJ1-2; D may be TRBD1 (6 bases). This CDR3 is 15 amino acids long. The germline V gene encodes CDR1 LNHNV and CDR2 YYDKDF (reference sequence). Trimming stripped 6 bases from V and 6 bases from J, with 20 bases between. The CDR3 nucleotides read TGTGCCACCAGTATGGGAGGGGGAATTGAGCATGGCTACACCTTC. Its protein is CATSMGGGIEHGYTF.

V is TRBV4-3 and J is TRBJ1-4, with TRBD1 matching over 9 bases. Germline CDR1 is LGHNA and CDR2 is YSLEER. The trim removed 4 bases at V and 7 bases at J, leaving 4 bases unmatched. This CDR3 comprises 14 residues. CDR3 residues: CASSPGQGSEKLFF. CDR3 DNA sequence: TGCGCCAGCAGCCCGGGACAGGGAAGTGAAAAACTGTTTTTT.

J is TRBJ2-7 and V is TRBV6-1, with 10 positions matching TRBD2. The junction had 9 bases not matched to a gene; V was cut back by 7 bases and J by 9 bases. The V gene's germline CDR1 is MNHNS and CDR2 SASEGT. This CDR3 has 13 amino acids. The CDR3 loop reads CASTGTSEVWQYF. In DNA form, the CDR3 reads TGTGCCAGCACCGGGACTAGCGAGGTGTGGCAGTACTTC.

The V gene is TRBV11-1, the J gene TRBJ2-3; 11 nucleotides agree with TRBD2. This CDR3 comprises 16 residues. The V and J ends lost 2 bases and 1 base, in that order; junction bases with no gene match: 2. Germline CDR1 is SGHAT and CDR2 is FQDESV (reference sequence). The CDR3 DNA reads TGTGCCAGCAGCTTACTGACTAGCGGGGGCACAGATACGCAGTATTTT. As protein: CASSLLTSGGTDTQYF.

DNA for the CDR3: TGTGCCAGCAGCGGGGGGGCGAGTCAGCCCCAGCATTTT. Encoded protein: CASSGGASQPQHF. The J gene is TRBJ1-5, the V gene TRBV28, with D possibly TRBD1 on 6 matching bases. The V end was cut by 6 bases, the J end by 6 bases, with 12 bases between. Germline values: CDR1 MDHEN, CDR2 SYDVKM. CDR3 size: 13 residues.

This sequence joins TRBV9 and TRBJ2-2; D gene uncertain. This CDR3 is 14 amino acids long. V gave up 0 bases and J gave up 1 base, with 4 bases separating them. The germline V gene has CDR1 SGDLS and CDR2 YYNGEE. The CDR3 here is CASSVVENTGELFF. In DNA form, the CDR3 reads TGTGCCAGCAGCGTAGTGGAGAACACCGGGGAGCTGTTTTTT.

The V and J genes are TRBV5-1 and TRBJ2-1; TRBD2 matches at 9 bases. The CDR3 runs to 15 residues. V dropped 1 base and J dropped 6; count of bases not matched to a gene: 5. Germline V lookup: CDR1 SGHRS, CDR2 YFSETQ. In DNA, the CDR3 is TGCGCCAGCAGCTTGCGGCTAGCGGGACGCAATGAGCAGTTCTTC. Protein sequence: CASSLRLAGRNEQFF.

The chain links TRBV7-9 to TRBJ2-6; D perhaps matches TRBD1 (6 bases). The CDR3 is 17 amino acids. CDR1 SEHNR and CDR2 FQNEAQ come from the germline V gene (reference sequence). V lost 0 bases and J lost 0, with 9 bases in between. CDR3 in amino acids: CASSLAGAFSGANVLTF. CDR3 DNA: TGTGCCAGCAGCTTAGCGGGGGCTTTCTCTGGGGCCAACGTCCTGACTTTC.

The V call is TRBV5-4, the J call TRBJ2-7, with 7 bases fitting TRBD1. The CDR3 is made up of 11 amino acids. Germline trimming cut 7 bases from V and 3 bases from J; bases unmatched to any gene: 1. CDR1 is SGHNT and CDR2 is YYREEE in the germline V gene (reference sequence). In nucleotides, the CDR3 is TGTGCCAGCGGGACAGACTACGAGCAGTACTTC. Translated, it gives CASGTDYEQYF.

V gene TRBV19 combines with J gene TRBJ2-7, with D possibly TRBD1 on 5 matching bases. Germline V gene lookup returns CDR1 LNHDA and CDR2 SQIVND (reference sequence). The CDR3 has 13 residues. Trimming took 4 bases from V and 3 from J, leaving 10 bases between them. CDR3 nucleotides: TGTGCCAGTAGTAGGGGCTCAAACTACGAGCAGTACTTC. It encodes CASSRGSNYEQYF.